The sequence of this T cell receptor (beta chain) was determined in a study of regulatory T cells in long-lasting Graves disease. In its sample, this clonotype was seen a few times. The germline V gene has CDR1 SGHAT and CDR2 FQDESV (reference sequence). V lost 2 bases to trimming and J lost 0 bases, with 11 bases between them. The CDR3 length is 15 residues. Arm-PCR of CDR3 regions and iRepertoire HTBI primers were the basis on which TCR beta libraries were built. MiXCR was run by TCRdb on the multiplex PCR reads, yielding one entry per CDR3 protein. The data hold 500,000 to 700,000 distinct CDR3 sequences, with about 32% observed a single time. Time point here: persistent/refractory GD, antithyroid drugs over 5 years with positive TRAb. Scientists built the TCR library using RNA that was extracted from PBMCs.

This TCR came from a female donor with Graves disease. The V gene is TRBV11-1, the J gene TRBJ2-7; TRBD2 is a possible D gene (5 bases). The sequencing here drew on peripheral blood mononuclear cells (PBMCs), taken when the disease was refractory, from a patient treated with antithyroid drugs. In nucleotides, the CDR3 is TGTGCCAGCAGCTTATCAGAGCGGCACTCCTACGAGCAGTACTTC. Its protein is CASSLSERHSYEQYF.